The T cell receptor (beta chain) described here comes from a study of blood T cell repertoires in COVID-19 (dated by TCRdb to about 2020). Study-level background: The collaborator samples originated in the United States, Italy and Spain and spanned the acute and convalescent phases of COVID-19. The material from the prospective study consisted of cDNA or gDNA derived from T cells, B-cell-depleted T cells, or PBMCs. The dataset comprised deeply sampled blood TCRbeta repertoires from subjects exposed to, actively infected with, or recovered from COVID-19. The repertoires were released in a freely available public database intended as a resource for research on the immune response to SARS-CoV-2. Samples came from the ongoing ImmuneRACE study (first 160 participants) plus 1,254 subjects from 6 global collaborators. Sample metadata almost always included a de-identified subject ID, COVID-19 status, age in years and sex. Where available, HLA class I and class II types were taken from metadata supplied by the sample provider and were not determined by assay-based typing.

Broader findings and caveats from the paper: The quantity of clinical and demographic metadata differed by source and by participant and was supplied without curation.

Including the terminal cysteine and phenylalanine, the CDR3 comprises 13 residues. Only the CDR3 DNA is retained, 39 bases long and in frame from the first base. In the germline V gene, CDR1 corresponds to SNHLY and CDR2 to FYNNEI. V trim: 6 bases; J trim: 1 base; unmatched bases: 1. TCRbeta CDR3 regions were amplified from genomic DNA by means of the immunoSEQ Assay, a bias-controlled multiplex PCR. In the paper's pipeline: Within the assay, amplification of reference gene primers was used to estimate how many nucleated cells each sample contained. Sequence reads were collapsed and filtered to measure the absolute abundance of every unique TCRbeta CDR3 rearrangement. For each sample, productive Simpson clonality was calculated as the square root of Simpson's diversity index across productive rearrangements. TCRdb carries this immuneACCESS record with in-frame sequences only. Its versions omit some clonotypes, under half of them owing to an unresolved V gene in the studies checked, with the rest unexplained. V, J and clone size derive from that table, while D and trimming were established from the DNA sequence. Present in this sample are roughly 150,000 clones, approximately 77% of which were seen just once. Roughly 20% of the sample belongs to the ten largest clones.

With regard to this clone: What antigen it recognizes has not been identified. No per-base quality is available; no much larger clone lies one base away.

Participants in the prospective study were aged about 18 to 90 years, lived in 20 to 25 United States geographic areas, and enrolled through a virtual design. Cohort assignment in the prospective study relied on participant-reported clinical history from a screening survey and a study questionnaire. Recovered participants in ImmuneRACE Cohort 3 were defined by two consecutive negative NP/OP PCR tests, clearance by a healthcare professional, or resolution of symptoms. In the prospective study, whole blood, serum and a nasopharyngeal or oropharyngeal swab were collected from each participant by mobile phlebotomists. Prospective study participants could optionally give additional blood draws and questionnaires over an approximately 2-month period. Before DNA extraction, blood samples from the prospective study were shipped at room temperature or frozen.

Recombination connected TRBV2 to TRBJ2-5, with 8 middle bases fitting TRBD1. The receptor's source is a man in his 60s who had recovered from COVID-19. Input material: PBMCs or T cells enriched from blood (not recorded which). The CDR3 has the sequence CASRGTGQETQYF. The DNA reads TGTGCCAGCAGGGGGACAGGCCAAGAGACCCAGTACTTC.